Listed below are T cell receptor beta chains from one sample, sequenced in a study of shared clonotypes between healthy human individuals. The assay was immunoSEQ multiplex PCR, and TCRdb's table has in-frame clones only and misses some. Seen here are fewer than 500,000 clones, nearly 80% observed once, and the top ten hold 12%. The sample comprised PBMCs. The receptors originated from a woman in her thirties or forties in good health. Some clones in this sample may be carry-over from other donors' samples. Both conserved end residues are part of each CDR3. D genes are given only for firm matches. Clone sizes are given selectively: once, few, many, or a class where the clone is expanded.

cdr3_length j_call clone_size v_call d_call cdr3_nt cdr3_aa
13 TRBJ1-1 . TRBV29-1 . TGCAGCGTTCGGAGGGCTCTGAACACTGAAGCTTTCTTT CSVRRALNTEAFF
15 TRBJ2-1 . TRBV28 TRBD2 TGTGCCAGCAGACCTAGCGGGAGGGCCACGGGTGAGCAGTTCTTC CASRPSGRATGEQFF
12 TRBJ1-2 . TRBV19 . TGTGCCAGTAGTTTGGGGGGCGATGGCTACACCTTC CASSLGGDGYTF
16 TRBJ2-7 . TRBV27 TRBD1 TGTGCCAGCAGTATCGCTACAGGGGGCGTCCCCTACGAGCAGTACTTC CASSIATGGVPYEQYF
17 TRBJ2-7 . TRBV5-1 TRBD2 TGCGCCAGCAGCCCAGGACTCGCTAGCGGGGTTACCTACGAGCAGTACTTC CASSPGLASGVTYEQYF
13 TRBJ2-5 . TRBV6-4 . TGTGCCAGCAGTGACTCATGGGGAGAGACCCAGTACTTC CASSDSWGETQYF
16 TRBJ2-1 once TRBV5-4 . TGTGCCAGCAGCAACCACGAGGTAATTTCACACAATGAGCAGTTCTTC CASSNHEVISHNEQFF
16 TRBJ2-2 many TRBV7-8 TRBD1 TGTGCCAGCAGCTCGCGGGACAGGGGGCGAACCGGGGAGCTGTTTTTT CASSSRDRGRTGELFF
14 TRBJ2-5 few TRBV7-2 . TGTGCCAGCAGCTTAGCGGGGCTTAAAGAGACCCAGTACTTC CASSLAGLKETQYF
18 TRBJ2-1 . TRBV4-2 TRBD2 TGTGCCAGCAGCCATGTTCCTTTAGCGGGAGGGCCTGACAATGAGCAGTTCTTC CASSHVPLAGGPDNEQFF
16 TRBJ2-1 . TRBV19 TRBD2 TGTGCCAGTAGTTCCCGACTAGCGGGAGGAAAGAATGAGCAGTTCTTC CASSSRLAGGKNEQFF
15 TRBJ2-2 few TRBV19 TRBD1 TGTGCCAGTACCTTGGACAGGGCGGGCACCGGGGAGCTGTTTTTT CASTLDRAGTGELFF
12 TRBJ1-2 . TRBV5-5 . TGTGCCAGCAGCTTGTGGCAGAATGGCTACACCTTC CASSLWQNGYTF
14 TRBJ2-4 . TRBV19 . TGTGCCAGTAGTATAGGTGGGAGGCTGGACATTCAGTACTTC CASSIGGRLDIQYF
13 TRBJ1-5 . TRBV5-4 . TGTGCCAGCAGCTTGGATCAAAATCAGCCCCAGCATTTT CASSLDQNQPQHF
15 TRBJ2-1 . TRBV7-2 . TGTGCCAGCAGCTTAGAAGGGCGACCAGTGGATGAGCAGTTCTTC CASSLEGRPVDEQFF
13 TRBJ2-4 . TRBV30 TRBD1 TGTGCCTGGAGCCCGGGACAGCAAAACATTCAGTACTTC CAWSPGQQNIQYF
15 TRBJ2-7 . TRBV6-5 TRBD2 TGTGCCAGCAGCAGCACCGGGACTAGTACTTACGAGCAGTACTTC CASSSTGTSTYEQYF
16 TRBJ2-3 . TRBV4-1 . TGCGCCAGCAGCAGAACGGGAGCGGAGCTCACAGATACGCAGTATTTT CASSRTGAELTDTQYF
15 TRBJ2-1 . TRBV18 TRBD2 TGTGCCAGCTCACCCGGACTAGCGGGAATCAATGAGCAGTTCTTC CASSPGLAGINEQFF
13 TRBJ2-7 . TRBV4-1 . TGCGCCAGCAGCCAAGGCCTGGGCTACGAGCAGTACTTC CASSQGLGYEQYF
14 TRBJ2-5 . TRBV11-3 . TGTGCCAGCAGCTCCGGACAAGACCAAGAGACCCAGTACTTC CASSSGQDQETQYF
15 TRBJ2-3 . TRBV2 . TGTGCCAGCAGTGATTGGAGGGAGGACTCAGATACGCAGTATTTT CASSDWREDSDTQYF
15 TRBJ1-1 . TRBV5-5 TRBD1 TGTGCCAGCAGCTTGTTGGGACAGGGGTTCTCTGAAGCTTTCTTT CASSLLGQGFSEAFF
15 TRBJ2-5 . TRBV6-1 TRBD2 TGTGCCAGCAGTGCCGCCCCTGGGGGAGGGATGACCCAGTACTTC CASSAAPGGGMTQYF
14 TRBJ2-2 . TRBV11-2 . TGTGCCAGCAGCGAAGATAGGGGCGGCGGGGAGCTGTTTTTT CASSEDRGGGELFF